This T cell receptor beta chain was sequenced during a study of blood T cell repertoires in COVID-19. Study-wide background: The study drew acute and convalescent COVID-19 samples from the United States, Italy and Spain. PBMCs, B-cell-depleted T cells, or T cells were the source of the cDNA or gDNA that made up the material.

Germline V lookup: CDR1 LGHDT, CDR2 YNNKEL (reference sequence). The CDR3 has 16 residues. Trimming took 2 bases from V and 2 from J, leaving 15 bases between them. In the authors' methods: Amplification of reference gene primers was used by the study to estimate nucleated cell counts. Clones were sequenced by immunoSEQ multiplex PCR, and TCRdb holds only the in-frame ones, with some missing. V, J and clone size reflect that table, while D and trimming were determined from the DNA. The sample records about 260,000 clones, over 75% being singletons. The sequencing input was peripheral blood. This clonotype was obtained from a human donor in a cohort sampled during active COVID-19. The chain joins TRBV3-1 (or the pseudogene TRBV3-2) to TRBJ2-5, with TRBD1 as a possible D gene (6 bases). The CDR3 here is CASSQRGWRLQETQYF. In DNA, the CDR3 is TGTGCCAGCAGCCAAAGGGGGTGGCGCCTTCAAGAGACCCAGTACTTC.